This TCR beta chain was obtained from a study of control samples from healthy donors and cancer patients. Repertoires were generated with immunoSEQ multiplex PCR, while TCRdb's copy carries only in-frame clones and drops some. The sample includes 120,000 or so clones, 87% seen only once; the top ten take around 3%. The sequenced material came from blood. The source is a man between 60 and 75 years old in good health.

The CDR3: CATSGAPGQGDNTGELFF. The CDR3 DNA is TGTGCCACCAGTGGAGCACCGGGACAGGGAGATAACACCGGGGAGCTGTTTTTT. This chain uses TRBV24-1 with TRBJ2-2; 9 positions agree with TRBD1. The junction had 11 bases not matched to a gene; V was cut back by 5 bases and J by 2 bases. Per germline, CDR1 KGHDR and CDR2 SFDVKD. The CDR3 is made up of 18 amino acids.